This TCR beta chain is from a study of T cells in Graves' hyperthyroidism and ophthalmopathy. This clonotype was detected many times. Amplified regions were TCR beta CDR3 sequences from RNA transcripts. RT-PCR in the first round (using the HTBI primer set) targeted the TCR CDR3. TCRdb passed the multiplex PCR reads through MiXCR, listing each CDR3 protein once. Among about 710,000 distinct CDR3 sequences listed, less than 20% were seen once. Sequenced input: blood. The receptor was isolated from a man aged 18 to 30 with Graves' hyperthyroidism.

CDR3 in DNA: TGTGCCAGCAGCCAAGATACCAGACGGCAGTACTTC. Amino acid sequence: CASSQDTRRQYF. The chain couples TRBV3-1 to TRBJ2-7; D gene uncertain. V was pared by 0 bases and J by 9 bases, with 9 bases between. Per germline, CDR1 LGHDT and CDR2 YNNKEL (reference sequence). The CDR3 is made up of 12 amino acids.